This T cell receptor (beta chain) is drawn from a study of T cell responses to AZD1222 COVID-19 vaccine. Study-wide findings and caveats: The study found Spike-specific TCR breadth and depth rose after two AZD1222 doses.

A remark on this clone: As yet, its antigen is unknown.

The V and J ends lost 2 bases and 3 bases, in that order; junction bases with no gene match: 4. Germline V CDR1 and CDR2: MNHEY, SVGAGI. CDR3 length equals 15 residues. Produced via immunoSEQ multiplex PCR; TCRdb's table is partial and in-frame only. Of over 110,000 clones detected, 85% to 90% appear once; the ten largest clones hold 1.5% to 2%. The sequences come from peripheral blood, collected on day 0 of AZD1222 vaccination. The clonotype was recovered from an adult in good health. This chain connects TRBV6-5 to TRBJ1-2, with TRBD1 matching 9 bases. The CDR3 nucleotides are TGTGCCAGCAGTTACACAGGGGGCGCCCACTATGGCTACACCTTC. Translated: CASSYTGGAHYGYTF.